A selection of T cell receptor beta chains follows, all from one sample in a study of shared T cell receptors in the human thymus. Using immunoSEQ multiplex PCR, the repertoire was profiled, and TCRdb retains in-frame clones only, with some absent. The sample yields about 660,000 clones, around 87% seen once. These data were also reused for a study on human thymus T cells.

The sequenced material came from thymocytes. The receptors here all came from a boy younger than two with a congenital heart defect. The CDR3 runs from the conserved cysteine through the conserved F or W. Each record gives: J gene, V gene, clone size, D gene, CDR3 protein, CDR3 DNA. D genes are given only for firm matches. Expanded clones are given a class, and other clones once, few, many or no size at all.

TRBJ1-5 TRBV10-1 NA NA CASSHSNQPQHF TGCGCCAGCAGCCACAGTAATCAGCCCCAGCATTTT
TRBJ2-1 TRBV7-2 NA TRBD2 CASSLRLAGSYNEQFF TGTGCCAGCAGCCTAAGACTAGCGGGCTCCTACAATGAGCAGTTCTTC
TRBJ2-4 TRBV11-2 NA TRBD1 CASWDGDRAKNIQYF TGTGCCAGCTGGGATGGGGACAGGGCCAAAAACATTCAGTACTTC
TRBJ2-2 TRBV2 NA TRBD1 CANSDRVNTGELFF TGTGCCAACTCCGACAGGGTGAACACCGGGGAGCTGTTTTTT
TRBJ1-4 TRBV6-1 NA NA CASSASRARGEKLFF TGTGCCAGCAGTGCTAGCCGGGCCAGGGGTGAAAAACTGTTTTTT
TRBJ2-1 TRBV7-9 once NA CASRPRGSLQNEQFF TGTGCCAGCAGACCCCGGGGATCCCTCCAAAATGAGCAGTTCTTC
TRBJ2-5 TRBV4-1 NA NA CASSQEVGQGEWVSETQYF TGCGCCAGCAGCCAAGAAGTCGGGCAGGGTGAGTGGGTGTCAGAGACCCAGTACTTC
TRBJ2-7 TRBV5-5 NA TRBD2 CASSLAGGPYEQYF TGTGCCAGCAGCTTGGCGGGAGGGCCCTACGAGCAGTACTTC
TRBJ2-1 TRBV5-1 NA TRBD2 CASSLRAGTSNEQFF TGCGCCAGCAGCTTGAGGGCCGGGACTAGCAATGAGCAGTTCTTC
TRBJ2-7 TRBV30 NA NA CAIGLFSYEQYF TGTGCCATAGGACTATTTTCCTACGAGCAGTACTTC
TRBJ1-2 TRBV29-1 NA TRBD1 CSAPDRGYGYTF TGCAGCGCCCCGGACAGGGGCTATGGCTACACCTTC
TRBJ1-4 TRBV4-2 NA NA CASSPVTGMPNEKLFF TGTGCCAGCAGCCCGGTTACAGGGATGCCTAATGAAAAACTGTTTTTT
TRBJ1-5 TRBV12-1 NA NA CAGGGWVCGNQPQHF TGTGCCGGGGGGGGGTGGGTCTGTGGCAATCAGCCCCAGCATTTT
TRBJ2-1 TRBV19 NA TRBD2 CASSIGTSGSGSYNEQFF TGTGCCAGTAGTATAGGGACTAGCGGGAGCGGCTCCTACAATGAGCAGTTCTTC
TRBJ1-2 TRBV25-1 NA TRBD1 CASSEFDRAVDGYTF TGTGCCAGCAGTGAATTCGACAGGGCGGTCGATGGCTACACCTTC
TRBJ1-2 TRBV11-2 once NA CASSLNRVYGYTF TGTGCCAGCAGCTTGAACAGGGTCTATGGCTACACCTTC
TRBJ2-7 TRBV5-8 NA TRBD1 CASSGQGAVSYEQYF TGTGCCAGCAGTGGACAGGGGGCAGTTTCCTACGAGCAGTACTTC
TRBJ2-7 TRBV7-8 NA NA CASSPDRLSYEQYF TGTGCCAGCAGCCCCGACAGGTTGAGCTACGAGCAGTACTTC
TRBJ2-7 TRBV25-1 once TRBD2 CASSELVAGLPYEQYF TGTGCCAGCAGTGAATTAGTAGCGGGACTTCCCTACGAGCAGTACTTC
TRBJ2-7 TRBV7-9 NA TRBD2 CASSLFASGAEFDEQYF TGTGCCAGCAGCTTATTTGCCAGCGGGGCCGAGTTCGACGAGCAGTACTTC
TRBJ2-3 TRBV11-1 NA TRBD2 CASSGLAGFAPTQYF TGTGCCAGCAGCGGACTAGCGGGATTCGCGCCTACGCAGTATTTT
TRBJ1-3 TRBV28 few TRBD1 CASSFTRPEGATGPLSGNTIYF TGTGCCAGCAGTTTCACGAGGCCGGAGGGGGCGACGGGACCGCTCTCTGGAAACACCATATATTTT
TRBJ2-7 TRBV19 NA TRBD1 CASSMHRDRGLGEQYF TGTGCCAGTAGTATGCACCGGGACAGGGGCCTGGGTGAGCAGTACTTC
TRBJ2-1 TRBV19 NA TRBD2 CASDGAGGPGEQFF TGTGCCTCAGACGGAGCGGGAGGGCCCGGTGAGCAGTTCTTC
TRBJ2-1 TRBV5-1 NA NA CASKVRDSYNEQFF TGCGCCAGCAAAGTGAGGGACTCCTACAATGAGCAGTTCTTC
TRBJ2-7 TRBV27 NA TRBD1 CASSTRTGALEGYPYEQYF TGTGCCAGCAGTACCCGGACAGGGGCACTAGAGGGGTACCCCTACGAGCAGTACTTC
TRBJ1-2 TRBV6-6 NA NA CASSRQTYGYTF TGTGCCAGCAGCCGACAGACCTATGGCTACACCTTC
TRBJ1-1 TRBV29-1 NA NA CSVGRAWVHTEAFF TGCAGCGTTGGCAGGGCCTGGGTCCACACTGAAGCTTTCTTT
TRBJ2-1 TRBV2 few NA CASSEVTPRINEQFF TGTGCCAGCAGTGAAGTGACTCCACGAATCAATGAGCAGTTCTTC
TRBJ2-7 TRBV6-5 NA TRBD1 CASSTPGTGTYEQYF TGTGCCAGCAGTACCCCCGGGACAGGAACCTACGAGCAGTACTTC
TRBJ2-3 TRBV2 NA TRBD2 CASRMGGRRFTDTQYF TGTGCCAGCCGAATGGGGGGGAGGCGATTCACAGATACGCAGTATTTT
TRBJ1-5 TRBV15 NA TRBD1 CATSRADRVNQPQHF TGTGCCACCAGCAGAGCGGACAGGGTGAATCAGCCCCAGCATTTT
TRBJ2-5 TRBV28 NA TRBD2 CASSLTSGKETQYF TGTGCCAGCAGTTTAACTAGCGGCAAAGAGACCCAGTACTTC
TRBJ2-5 TRBV6-1 NA NA CASSGLGGKTQYF TGTGCCAGCAGCGGACTGGGGGGAAAGACCCAGTACTTC
TRBJ2-6 TRBV6-4 NA TRBD1 CASSEGRDRGRSSGANVLTF TGTGCCAGCAGTGAAGGCCGGGACAGGGGGCGATCTTCTGGGGCCAACGTCCTGACTTTC
TRBJ2-1 TRBV27 once NA CASSLSTGGCERFF TGTGCCAGCAGTTTGTCGACAGGTGGGTGTGAGCGGTTCTTC
TRBJ2-3 TRBV21-1 NA NA CATRDRATDTQYF TGTGCCACCCGGGACAGGGCCACAGATACGCAGTATTTT
TRBJ2-7 TRBV27 NA TRBD2 CASSLPKQAGLTYEQYF TGTGCCAGCAGTTTGCCGAAACAAGCGGGGCTTACCTACGAGCAGTACTTC
TRBJ2-7 TRBV7-9 NA TRBD2 CASGVLGAGDMRLREQYF TGTGCCAGTGGGGTCTTGGGAGCGGGAGATATGAGGTTGCGGGAGCAGTACTTC
TRBJ1-5 TRBV7-9 NA NA CASSLDDSQPQHF TGTGCCAGCAGCTTAGATGATAGTCAGCCCCAGCATTTT
TRBJ2-5 TRBV28 NA TRBD2 CASSFWRERGETQYF TGTGCCAGCAGTTTCTGGCGGGAGAGAGGAGAGACCCAGTACTTC
TRBJ2-3 TRBV7-9 NA NA CASSSAREGTDTQYF TGTGCCAGCAGCTCCGCGCGAGAGGGCACAGATACGCAGTATTTT
TRBJ1-1 TRBV7-9 NA NA CASSLRSEKAFF TGTGCCAGCAGCTTGAGGTCGGAGAAAGCTTTCTTT
TRBJ2-5 TRBV4-3 NA TRBD2 CASSQDWGPPRGGETQYF TGCGCCAGCAGCCAAGACTGGGGACCTCCTCGGGGGGGAGAGACCCAGTACTTC
TRBJ2-1 TRBV5-1 NA TRBD2 CASSTGLAPHEQFF TGCGCCAGCAGCACAGGACTAGCACCACATGAGCAGTTCTTC
TRBJ2-7 TRBV5-6 NA TRBD1 CASSTGQGPHEQYF TGTGCCAGCAGCACGGGACAGGGTCCCCACGAGCAGTACTTC
TRBJ2-1 TRBV7-2 NA NA CASSLAPWDTPAYNEQFF TGTGCCAGCAGCTTAGCGCCCTGGGACACCCCAGCCTACAATGAGCAGTTCTTC
TRBJ2-3 TRBV5-5 NA TRBD2 CASRPRAREGREDTQYF TGTGCCAGCAGACCGCGCGCCCGGGAGGGCCGTGAAGATACGCAGTATTTT